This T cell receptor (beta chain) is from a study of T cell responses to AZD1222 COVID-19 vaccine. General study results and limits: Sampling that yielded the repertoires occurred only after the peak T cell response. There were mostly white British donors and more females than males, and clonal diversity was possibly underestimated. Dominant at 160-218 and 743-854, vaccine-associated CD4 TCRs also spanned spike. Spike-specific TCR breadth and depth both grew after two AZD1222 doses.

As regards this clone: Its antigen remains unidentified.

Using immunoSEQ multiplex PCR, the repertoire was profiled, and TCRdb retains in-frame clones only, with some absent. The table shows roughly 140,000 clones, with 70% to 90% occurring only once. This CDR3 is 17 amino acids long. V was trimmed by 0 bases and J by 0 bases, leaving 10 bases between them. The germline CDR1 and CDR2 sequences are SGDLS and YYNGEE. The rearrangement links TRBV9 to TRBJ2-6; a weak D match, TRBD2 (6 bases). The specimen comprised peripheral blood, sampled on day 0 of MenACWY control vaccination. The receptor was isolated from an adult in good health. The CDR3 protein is CASSVAQGLSGANVLTF. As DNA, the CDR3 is TGTGCCAGCAGCGTAGCTCAGGGACTCTCTGGGGCCAACGTCCTGACTTTC.